This record covers a single T cell receptor (beta chain). The same CDR3 arises from other DNA sequences in this sample as well. This specimen belongs to a study of shared clonotypes between healthy human individuals. TCRdb's table, derived via immunoSEQ multiplex PCR, lists solely in-frame clones and lacks some. The sample includes 2 million to 2.5 million clones, 90% to 96% seen only once; the top ten take 0.1% to 0.15%. The receptor's source is a man aged 18 to 29 in good health. Sequenced sample: naive CD4+ T cells sorted from blood. The subset denotes: CD45RA+ positively selected.

CDR3 in DNA: TGTGCCAGCAGCGGACAGGGGTACTATGGCTACACCTTC. Amino acids: CASSGQGYYGYTF. This chain joins TRBV6-1 and TRBJ1-2; 9 nucleotides match TRBD1. Unmatched junction bases numbered 2, after V lost 6 bases and J lost 3 bases. Germline lookup yields CDR1 MNHNS and CDR2 SASEGT. The CDR3 contains 13 residues.